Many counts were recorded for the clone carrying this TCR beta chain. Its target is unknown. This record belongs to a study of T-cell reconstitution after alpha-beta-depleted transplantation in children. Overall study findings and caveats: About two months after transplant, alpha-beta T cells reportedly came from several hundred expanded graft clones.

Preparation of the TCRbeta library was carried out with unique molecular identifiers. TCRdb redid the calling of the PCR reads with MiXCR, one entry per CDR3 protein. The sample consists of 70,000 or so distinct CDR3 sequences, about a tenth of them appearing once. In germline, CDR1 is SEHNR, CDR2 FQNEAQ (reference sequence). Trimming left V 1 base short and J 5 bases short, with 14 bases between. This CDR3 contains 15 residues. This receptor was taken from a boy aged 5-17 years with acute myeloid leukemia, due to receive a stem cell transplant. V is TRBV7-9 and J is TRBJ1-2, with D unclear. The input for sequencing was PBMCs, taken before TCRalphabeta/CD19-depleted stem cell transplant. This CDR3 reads CASSLEPSPYYGYTF. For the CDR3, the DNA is TGTGCCAGCAGCTTAGAGCCCTCGCCTTATTATGGCTACACCTTC.